Listed below are T cell receptor beta chains from one sample, sequenced in a study of CD8+ T cells in alopecia areata. Using immunoSEQ multiplex PCR, the repertoire was profiled, and TCRdb retains in-frame clones only, with some absent. The profile shows roughly 200,000 clones, roughly 56% of them singletons. Material: CD8+ T cells sorted from blood. Receptors originate from a human donor in good health. Each CDR3 is given with its conserved first and last residue. Each record gives: CDR3 length, V gene, J gene, clone size, D gene, CDR3 protein, CDR3 DNA. The D gene is left open where the match is weak. Where a row states a size, it is once, few, many or the class of an expanded clone; other rows omit it.

>13|TRBV29-1|TRBJ1-1|NA|NA
CSVPDSGNTEAFF
TGCAGCGTTCCGGATTCAGGAAACACTGAAGCTTTCTTT
>16|TRBV4-1|TRBJ2-7|NA|TRBD1
CASSLDRGADSYEQYF
TGCGCCAGCAGCCTCGACAGGGGTGCGGACTCCTACGAGCAGTACTTC
>16|TRBV5-1|TRBJ2-3|NA|NA
CASSLEAARGTDTQYF
TGCGCCAGCAGCTTGGAGGCGGCGCGAGGCACAGATACGCAGTATTTT
>11|TRBV5-1|TRBJ2-1|NA|NA
CASSTGIEQFF
TGCGCCAGCAGCACCGGGATTGAGCAGTTCTTC
>17|TRBV25-1|TRBJ1-4|once|TRBD1
CASSEYGSGTGNEKLFF
TGTGCCAGCAGTGAATATGGTAGTGGGACAGGGAATGAAAAACTGTTTTTT
>13|TRBV19|TRBJ1-2|NA|NA
CASSIDPADGYTF
TGTGCCAGTAGTATAGATCCAGCGGACGGCTACACCTTC
>11|TRBV5-1|TRBJ2-1|NA|NA
CASSLGHEQFF
TGCGCCAGCAGCTTGGGACATGAGCAGTTCTTC
>16|TRBV10-2|TRBJ1-5|once|TRBD1
CASSQRWDRGNQPQHF
TGCGCCAGCAGCCAGAGGTGGGACAGAGGCAATCAGCCCCAGCATTTT
>13|TRBV15|TRBJ1-1|few|NA
CATSGPSNTEAFF
TGTGCCACCAGCGGCCCCTCAAACACTGAAGCTTTCTTT
>14|TRBV7-9|TRBJ1-4|few|NA
CASSLLATNEKLFF
TGTGCCAGCAGCTTACTAGCAACTAATGAAAAACTGTTTTTT
>12|TRBV28|TRBJ1-2|few|NA
CASNRSNYGYTF
TGTGCCAGCAACAGGAGTAACTATGGCTACACCTTC
>17|TRBV7-9|TRBJ1-2|NA|TRBD1
CASSLAIEGQGNYGYTF
TGTGCCAGCAGCTTAGCGATTGAAGGACAGGGGAACTATGGCTACACCTTC
>13|TRBV7-9|TRBJ2-5|NA|NA
CASSLARVETQYF
TGTGCCAGCAGCTTAGCGCGGGTAGAGACCCAGTACTTC
>14|TRBV15|TRBJ1-5|NA|TRBD1
CATSSPTGAQPQHF
TGTGCCACCAGCAGCCCTACAGGGGCCCAGCCCCAGCATTTT
>15|TRBV5-6|TRBJ2-7|NA|TRBD1
CASSSNDREFYEQYF
TGTGCCAGCAGCTCAAACGACAGGGAATTCTACGAGCAGTACTTC
>14|TRBV13|TRBJ2-7|NA|TRBD1
CASSPGTGPYEQYF
TGTGCCAGCAGCCCCGGGACAGGCCCCTACGAGCAGTACTTC
>13|TRBV6-4|TRBJ2-7|NA|NA
CASSDSVQGEQYF
TGTGCCAGCAGTGACTCGGTCCAGGGCGAGCAGTACTTC
>11|TRBV6-6|TRBJ1-2|NA|NA
CASSDSYGYTF
TGTGCCAGCAGTGACAGCTATGGCTACACCTTC
>17|TRBV4-1|TRBJ1-6|NA|TRBD1
CASSQDSGTGDNSPLHF
TGCGCCAGCAGCCAAGATTCCGGGACAGGCGATAATTCACCCCTCCACTTT
>13|TRBV15|TRBJ2-1|few|TRBD2
CATSRLADNEQFF
TGTGCCACCAGCCGACTAGCCGACAATGAGCAGTTCTTC
>16|TRBV2|TRBJ2-5|NA|TRBD1
CASSGDPTGRPETQYF
TGTGCCAGCAGTGGGGACCCGACAGGGCGCCCAGAGACCCAGTACTTC
>14|TRBV5-6|TRBJ2-7|NA|TRBD1
CASSQGQGAYEQYF
TGTGCCAGCAGCCAAGGACAGGGGGCCTACGAGCAGTACTTC
>20|TRBV15|TRBJ2-1|NA|TRBD2
CATSSPGGLAGGRSYNEQFF
TGTGCCACCAGCAGTCCTGGAGGACTAGCGGGGGGGCGTTCCTACAATGAGCAGTTCTTC
>11|TRBV29-1|TRBJ2-7|once|NA
CSVWARGEQYF
TGCAGCGTTTGGGCCCGTGGCGAGCAGTACTTC
>12|TRBV2|TRBJ2-1|NA|NA
CASATSYNEQFF
TGTGCCAGCGCTACCAGTTACAATGAGCAGTTCTTC
>15|TRBV14|TRBJ1-4|few|TRBD1
CASSHGQGSFGKLFF
TGTGCCAGCAGCCATGGACAGGGTTCCTTTGGAAAACTGTTTTTT
>14|TRBV7-9|TRBJ1-2|NA|NA
CASSFGVPAGGYTF
TGTGCCAGCAGCTTTGGTGTCCCGGCCGGTGGCTACACCTTC
>13|TRBV27|TRBJ2-7|few|NA
CASRRTVSYEQYF
TGTGCCAGCAGACGGACAGTCTCCTACGAGCAGTACTTC
>12|TRBV4-1|TRBJ2-3|NA|NA
CASSQRPDTQYF
TGCGCCAGCAGCCAGCGTCCAGATACGCAGTATTTT
>16|TRBV30|TRBJ1-5|NA|NA
CAWSVEAGMSNQPQHF
TGTGCCTGGAGTGTTGAGGCAGGCATGAGCAATCAGCCCCAGCATTTT